Included here is one T cell receptor beta chain sequence, with context. Its antigen is as yet unknown. The sample originates from a study of graft-versus-host responses after intestinal transplantation. Study as a whole: Anti-thymocyte globulin was used for induction in all recipients, who then took tacrolimus and steroids for 3 to 4 years.

Method: immunoSEQ multiplex PCR; TCRdb's copy keeps in-frame clones and lacks some. The top ten hold around 1.7% of the sample, which has fewer than 80,000 clones, roughly 90% seen once. General study results and limits: Some GvH clones were seen earlier in gut or blood, suggesting intestinal origin. Allograft graft-versus-host to host-versus-graft clonal ratios ran high in patients with graft-donor T cell macrochimerism. Early post-transplant declines in HvG were associated with peak levels of circulating GvH clones.

The receptor's source is a human donor who was the organ donor for an intestinal transplant. The specimen was unstimulated CD8+ T cells sorted from spleen or lymph node cells, collected before transplant.

The CDR3 loop is CASPDRDFNQPQHF. CDR3 in DNA: TGTGCCAGCCCCGACAGGGATTTTAATCAGCCCCAGCATTTT. The genes are TRBV25-1 and TRBJ1-5, with 7 bases identical to TRBD1. Germline loops: CDR1 MGHDK, CDR2 SYGVNS. With V trimmed by 8 bases and J by 4 bases, 8 bases remained unmatched. The length of the CDR3 is 14 residues.